The next 20 T cell receptor beta chains were all read from a single sample in a study of human T cells and chemical hapten exposure. TCRdb re-analysed the RACE reads in MiXCR, keeping a single row per CDR3 protein. The data hold a few hundred thousand distinct CDR3 sequences, with about 6.3% observed a single time. Time point denoted: patch test 2, 6 weeks after DPC sensitization. Treatment meaning: therapeutic diphenylcyclopropenone sensitization with weekly scalp DPC. Source: whole blood, taken in connection with sensitization to the hapten diphenylcyclopropenone (DPC). The receptors originated from a woman aged 18 to 35 with alopecia areata. Some clones in this sample may be carry-over from other donors' samples.

The rearrangement uses TRBV2 and TRBJ1-5; D might be TRBD1 (5 bases). The V end was cut by 3 bases, the J end by 3 bases, with 9 bases between. The CDR3 runs 14 residues. Germline V gene lookup returns CDR1 SNHLY and CDR2 FYNNEI. For the CDR3, the DNA is TGTGCCAGCAGTGAGAGAGGGACCAATCAGCCCCAGCATTTT. This translates into CASSERGTNQPQHF.

J is TRBJ1-1 and V is TRBV5-6; D gene ambiguous. In germline, CDR1 is SGHDT, CDR2 YYEEEE. Deletions cut 0 bases from V and 1 base from J, with 7 bases between. The CDR3 contains 14 residues. CDR3 amino acids: CASSLESTNTEAFF. Here the CDR3 DNA reads TGTGCCAGCAGCTTGGAAAGTACGAACACTGAAGCTTTCTTT.

The V call is TRBV27, the J call TRBJ2-7, with TRBD1 identical over 7 bases. The CDR3 loop spans 16 amino acids. Germline CDR1 is MNHEY and CDR2 is SMNVEV (reference sequence). Trimming cost V 0 bases and J 3 bases; bases outside gene matches: 8. CDR3 nucleotides: TGTGCCAGCAGTTTATCGGGACAGTCTGTCTACTACGAGCAGTACTTC. Its translation is CASSLSGQSVYYEQYF.

The sample holds many counts of this clonotype. This chain joins TRBV10-3 and TRBJ2-1; 7 bases match TRBD2. This CDR3 comprises 14 residues. V trimming: 6 bases; J trimming: 8 bases; junction bases outside the gene matches: 10. Looked up from germline, CDR1 is ENHRY and CDR2 is SYGVKD. CDR3: CAIRRTSSTDEQFF. The CDR3 nucleotides read TGTGCCATCAGAAGGACTAGTAGCACGGATGAGCAGTTCTTC.

Many counts were recorded for this clonotype. The rearrangement joins TRBV28 to TRBJ2-6, with D possibly matching TRBD2 (5 bases). Trimming cost V 3 bases and J 2 bases, with 11 bases left between them. This CDR3 has 16 residues. Germline CDR1 reads MDHEN; CDR2 reads SYDVKM. CDR3 sequence reads: CASSFPPGTGANVLTF. The CDR3 nucleotides read TGTGCCAGCAGTTTCCCCCCGGGGACTGGGGCCAACGTCCTGACTTTC.

This sequence joins TRBV20-1 and TRBJ2-7, with TRBD2 as a possible D gene (5 bases). This CDR3 contains 15 residues. The V and J ends lost 2 bases and 2 bases respectively, with 16 bases between them. In germline, CDR1 is DFQATT, CDR2 SNEGSKA (reference sequence). The CDR3, as DNA: TGCAGTGCTAGATACGTCGGGGTGCCCACCTACGAGCAGTACTTC. It specifies CSARYVGVPTYEQYF.

This clonotype was counted between two and nine times. V and J are TRBV7-9 and TRBJ2-3; TRBD2 aligns across 8 bases. Germline-derived CDR1 and CDR2 are SEHNR and FQNEAQ (reference sequence). Trimming took 0 bases from V and 0 from J; bases not matched to a gene: 5. This CDR3 is built from 17 residues. The chain's CDR3 is CASSLAVTSESTDTQYF. CDR3 sequence (DNA): TGTGCCAGCAGCTTAGCGGTGACTAGCGAGAGCACAGATACGCAGTATTTT.

This clonotype has a count of ten or more. V usage is TRBV6-6 and J usage is TRBJ1-2; 7 nucleotides line up with TRBD1. The germline gives CDR1 MNHNY, CDR2 SVGAGI (reference sequence). J gave up 2 bases and V 0 bases, and 12 bases lay outside the gene matches. The CDR3 contains 18 residues. Written as DNA, the CDR3 is TGTGCCAGCAGTTACTCTAGCTCGGGACAGCTAACCAACTATGGCTACACCTTC. It specifies CASSYSSSGQLTNYGYTF.

This clonotype was counted at least ten times. The CDR3: CASRGAENTIYF. For the CDR3, the DNA is TGTGCCAGCAGGGGAGCGGAAAACACCATATATTTT. The gene calls are TRBV28 and TRBJ1-3; no clear D. The CDR3 has 12 residues. In germline, CDR1 is MDHEN, CDR2 SYDVKM. The V and J ends lost 6 bases and 6 bases respectively, with 9 bases between them. Filled out from reference TRBV28 and TRBJ1-3, the complete variable domain reads DVKVTQSSRYLVKRTGEKVFLECVQDMDHENMFWYRQDPGLGLRLIYFSYDVKMKEKGDIPEGYSVSREKKERFSLILESASTNQTSMYLCASRGAENTIYFGEGSWLTVV.

At least ten counts were recorded for this clonotype. The chain uses TRBV5-1 and TRBJ1-4, with 9 bases identical to TRBD1. Trimming took 5 bases from V and 3 from J; bases not matched to a gene: 8. CDR3 length: 16 amino acids. Germline V gives CDR1 SGHRS, CDR2 YFSETQ. The chain's CDR3 is CASSYDRGGPNEKLFF. The CDR3 DNA reads TGCGCCAGCAGTTACGACAGGGGGGGACCTAATGAAAAACTGTTTTTT.

The J gene is TRBJ2-7, the V gene TRBV4-3; D might be TRBD2 (5 bases). Germline V lookup: CDR1 LGHNA, CDR2 YSLEER. CDR3 length equals 14 residues. The ends were cut back, 2 bases at V and 3 bases at J, with 11 bases in the middle. The CDR3 DNA reads as TGCGCCAGCAGCCAATGGCCCGGGAACTACGAGCAGTACTTC. Translated: CASSQWPGNYEQYF.

This clonotype was seen ten or more times. The chain carries TRBV29-1 and TRBJ2-3; D call uncertain. The V end lost 2 bases, the J end lost 1 base, and 7 bases lay between the germline ends. The CDR3 loop spans 13 amino acids. Germline lookup yields CDR1 SQVTM and CDR2 ANQGSEA. The CDR3 region has the DNA TGCAGCGTTGAATCGACGGGCACAGATACGCAGTATTTT. Its protein is CSVESTGTDTQYF.

This clonotype was counted many times. The CDR3 DNA sequence: TGTGCCAGCAGTTTCTGGGGGTCTAATGGCTACACCTTC. As protein: CASSFWGSNGYTF. This chain joins TRBV12-3 or TRBV12-4 and TRBJ1-2; a possible D gene is TRBD1 (5 bases). This CDR3 region has 13 residues. The V end lost 3 bases, the J end lost 6 bases, and 11 bases lay between the germline ends.

The chain links TRBV5-1 to TRBJ1-2; 7 bases match TRBD1. Germline CDR1 SGHRS, CDR2 YFSETQ. V shed 0 bases, J shed 8 bases, and the junction held 7 bases outside the gene matches. This CDR3 region has 14 residues. The CDR3 nucleotides read TGCGCCAGCAGCTTGGCCGCACAGGGGAGCGGCTACACCTTC. Translated: CASSLAAQGSGYTF.

This clonotype was seen ten or more times. V gene TRBV12-3 or TRBV12-4 combines with J gene TRBJ1-1; TRBD1 matches at 10 bases. This CDR3 contains 15 residues. J gave up 8 bases and V 6 bases, and 12 bases lay outside the gene matches. The CDR3 loop is CASSLNRDRGGEAFF. CDR3 DNA: TGTGCCAGCAGCTTGAACCGGGACAGGGGAGGGGAAGCTTTCTTT.

Many counts were recorded for this clonotype. V usage is TRBV20-1 and J usage is TRBJ1-3; D gene uncertain. Trimming took off 5 bases at V and 0 bases at J, with 11 bases between the two ends. Germline V lookup: CDR1 DFQATT, CDR2 SNEGSKA (reference sequence). The CDR3 sequence is 14 residues long. The CDR3 loop is CSARNVLSGNTIYF. CDR3 DNA sequence: TGCAGTGCTCGCAACGTACTCTCTGGAAACACCATATATTTT.

The CDR3 protein is CASSQVLAGNEKLFF. CDR3 DNA sequence: TGCGCCAGCAGCCAAGTGCTGGCGGGTAATGAAAAACTGTTTTTT. The J gene is TRBJ1-4, the V gene TRBV4-3; D ambiguous. CDR1 is LGHNA, CDR2 YSLEER, per germline. V was cut by 1 base and J by 4 bases, with 10 bases left in between. This CDR3 comprises 15 residues.

This clonotype has just a few counts. V gene TRBV18 combines with J gene TRBJ1-1; unclear D gene. Germline CDR1 KGHSH, CDR2 LQKENI. The CDR3 covers 12 residues. Trimming stripped 6 bases from V and 3 bases from J, with 8 bases between. CDR3 coding DNA: TGTGCCAGCTCCCCAGTGGACACTGAAGCTTTCTTT. The encoded protein is CASSPVDTEAFF.

This chain uses TRBV15 with TRBJ1-4; D remains ambiguous. Germline V gives CDR1 LNHNV, CDR2 YYDKDF (reference sequence). The CDR3 covers 16 residues. Trimming cost V 0 bases and J 7 bases, with 15 bases left between them. The CDR3 nucleotides are TGTGCCACCAGCAGAGATCGAGAGGGAGTGGGTGAAAAACTGTTTTTT. Translation gives CATSRDREGVGEKLFF. The variable domain in full, completed from reference TRBV15 and TRBJ1-4, reads DAMVIQNPRYQVTQFGKPVTLSCSQTLNHNVMYWYQQKSSQAPKLLFHYYDKDFNNEADTPDNFQSRRPNTSFCFLDIRSPGLGDTAMYLCATSRDREGVGEKLFFGSGTQLSVL.

At least ten counts were recorded for this clonotype. The CDR3 reads CASSFRGQDSYTF. DNA of the CDR3: TGCGCCAGCAGCTTCAGGGGGCAAGATAGCTACACCTTC. The chain recombines TRBV5-1 with TRBJ1-2, with 8 bases matching TRBD1. Germline values: CDR1 SGHRS, CDR2 YFSETQ. The CDR3 is made up of 13 amino acids. V lost 2 bases and J lost 9; bases outside the gene matches: 6.